Below, 20 T cell receptor beta chains from the same sample are listed, as sequenced in a study of T cell changes during pregnancy in multiple sclerosis (dated by TCRdb to about 2019). The library was made by the immunoSEQ multiplex PCR assay. Sourced from immuneACCESS, this table was stored by TCRdb with only in-frame sequences that have V and J called. A share of the clones is absent; for the studies checked, an unresolved V gene accounts for under half, and the remainder has no known explanation. Recorded for this sample are about 92,000 clones; approximately 92% of them occurred a single time. The leading ten clones occupy approximately 1.5% of the sample. The specimen comprised peripheral blood, sampled in the first trimester of pregnancy. These receptors were collected from a female donor with multiple sclerosis, enrolled in a pregnancy study.

The J gene is TRBJ1-1, the V gene TRBV6-6; the D gene is possibly TRBD1 (6 bases). This CDR3 has 12 residues. Looked up from germline, CDR1 is MNHNY and CDR2 is SVGAGI (reference sequence). V was pared by 7 bases and J by 4 bases, with 10 bases between. CDR3 amino acids: CASTGAPTEAFF. Here the CDR3 DNA reads TGTGCCAGCACAGGGGCTCCCACTGAAGCTTTCTTT.

This chain joins TRBV2 and TRBJ2-5; TRBD2 matches 7 bases. V lost 1 base, J lost 2 bases, and 7 bases stayed unmatched. The germline V gene has CDR1 SNHLY and CDR2 FYNNEI. This CDR3 spans 16 amino acids. The CDR3 DNA sequence: TGTGCCAGCAGTGAAGTGGGAAGCGGGGCGCAAGAGACCCAGTACTTC. Amino acid sequence: CASSEVGSGAQETQYF.

This chain joins TRBV9 and TRBJ2-1, with TRBD2 as a possible D gene (6 bases). There are 16 residues in the CDR3. Germline values: CDR1 SGDLS, CDR2 YYNGEE. Between the trimmed V and J ends, which lost 4 bases and 1 base, there was a span of 15 bases. Written as DNA, the CDR3 is TGTGCCAGCAGCCCCGCGGGGCTATCATCCTACAATGAGCAGTTCTTC. Translation gives CASSPAGLSSYNEQFF.

The chain carries TRBV5-1 and TRBJ2-7, with D possibly TRBD2 on 6 matching bases. CDR3 size: 15 residues. V lost 3 bases to trimming and J lost 6 bases, with 19 bases between them. Germline V CDR1 and CDR2: SGHRS, YFSETQ. For the CDR3, the DNA is TGCGCCAGCAGCTCTGAAGGGACTTTAAGTCGCGAGCAGTACTTC. It specifies CASSSEGTLSREQYF.

The CDR3 region has the DNA TGTGCCAGCACAGTCCTAGCTCTCAATGAGCAGTTCTTC. Protein: CASTVLALNEQFF. The chain links TRBV2 to TRBJ2-1, with D possibly being TRBD2 (5 bases). The CDR3 consists of 13 residues. V was trimmed by 7 bases and J by 6 bases, leaving 13 bases between them. The germline CDR1 and CDR2 sequences are SNHLY and FYNNEI.

V usage is TRBV18 and J usage is TRBJ1-1, with D perhaps matching TRBD1 (5 bases). Germline V CDR1 and CDR2: KGHSH, LQKENI. The CDR3 totals 15 residues. V lost 6 bases, J lost 1 base, and 15 bases lay in between. The CDR3 region is CASSNTGPGNTEAFF. CDR3 nucleotide sequence: TGTGCCAGCTCTAATACAGGCCCAGGGAACACTGAAGCTTTCTTT.

V is TRBV9 and J is TRBJ2-1; the match to TRBD2 covers 13 bases. V lost 3 bases, J lost 0 bases, and 6 bases stayed unmatched. The CDR3 spans 18 residues. Germline V lookup: CDR1 SGDLS, CDR2 YYNGEE. CDR3 region: CASSGSRTSGSSYNEQFF. The CDR3 DNA is TGTGCCAGCAGCGGAAGTAGGACTAGCGGGAGCTCCTACAATGAGCAGTTCTTC. The full variable domain, with the rest looked up from reference TRBV9 and TRBJ2-1, is DSGVTQTPKHLITATGQRVTLRCSPRSGDLSVYWYQQSLDQGLQFLIQYYNGEERAKGNILERFSAQQFPDLHSELNLSSLELGDSALYFCASSGSRTSGSSYNEQFFGPGTRLTVL.

The rearrangement joins TRBV15 to TRBJ2-5; D may be TRBD2 (6 bases). V was pared by 1 base and J by 4 bases, with 13 bases between. CDR3 length equals 15 residues. Germline CDR1 is LNHNV and CDR2 is YYDKDF (reference sequence). CDR3 in DNA: TGTGCCACCAGCAGAGGGTCTAACGGGGGAGAGACCCAGTACTTC. This translates into CATSRGSNGGETQYF.

The chain employs TRBV19 and TRBJ2-6, with TRBD1 identical over 9 bases. Germline CDR1 is LNHDA and CDR2 is SQIVND (reference sequence). V dropped 6 bases and J dropped 0; count of bases not matched to a gene: 9. This CDR3 is built from 18 residues. CDR3 sequence (DNA): TGTGCCAGTAGCTTCAGACAGGGGGGGCTCTCTGGGGCCAACGTCCTGACTTTC. This translates into CASSFRQGGLSGANVLTF.

This chain uses TRBV5-1 with TRBJ1-2, with 7 nucleotides matching TRBD1. The germline CDR1 and CDR2 sequences are SGHRS and YFSETQ. V trimming: 0 bases; J trimming: 8 bases; junction bases outside the gene matches: 4. The CDR3 is 13 residues long. The CDR3 bases are TGCGCCAGCAGCTTGGGACAGGGTAACGGCTACACCTTC. Protein product: CASSLGQGNGYTF.

The chain combines TRBV11-3 with TRBJ2-3; 7 bases align to TRBD2. Germline V gene lookup returns CDR1 SGHNT and CDR2 YENEEA. J was trimmed by 1 base and V by 3 bases; bases with no gene match: 1. The CDR3 is 14 amino acids. The CDR3 nucleotides read TGTGCCAGCAGCTTGGGAGGGGGCACAGATACGCAGTATTTT. Encoded protein: CASSLGGGTDTQYF. The full variable domain, with the rest looked up from reference TRBV11-3 and TRBJ2-3, is EAGVVQSPRYKIIEKKQPVAFWCNPISGHNTLYWYLQNLGQGPELLIRYENEEAVDDSQLPKDRFSAERLKGVDSTLKIQPAELGDSAVYLCASSLGGGTDTQYFGPGTRLTVL.

The V and J genes are TRBV5-8 and TRBJ2-7; D unclear. The CDR3 contains 11 residues. Germline CDR1 and CDR2: SGHTS and YDEGEE. Trimming left V 3 bases short and J 3 bases short, with 4 bases between. CDR3 in DNA: TGTGCCAGCAGCTCCCTCTACGAGCAGTACTTC. Amino acid sequence: CASSSLYEQYF.

This clone was seen a single time. The chain joins TRBV7-3 to TRBJ2-3, with TRBD2 matching over 9 bases. J gave up 0 bases and V 5 bases, and 9 bases lay outside the gene matches. CDR1 is SGHTA and CDR2 is FQGTGA in the germline V gene. The CDR3 is 17 residues long. For the CDR3, the DNA is TGTGCCAGCAGCCCCGGGACTAGCCGCTCTAGCACAGATACGCAGTATTTT. This sequence encodes CASSPGTSRSSTDTQYF.

J is TRBJ1-3 and V is TRBV6-1, with TRBD1 matching 7 bases. This CDR3 is 17 amino acids long. The J segment lost 5 bases and the V segment lost 3 bases, leaving 13 bases of the junction unmatched. Germline lookup yields CDR1 MNHNS and CDR2 SASEGT. CDR3 sequence: CASSDAPTGTDRNTIYF. CDR3 DNA: TGTGCCAGCAGTGACGCGCCGACCGGGACAGACAGAAACACCATATATTTT.

The chain has TRBV5-8 and TRBJ2-1; possible D gene TRBD2, 6 bases. CDR1 and CDR2 from the germline V gene are SGHTS and YDEGEE. The CDR3 is made up of 15 amino acids. Trimming removed 0 bases from V and 6 bases from J, with 13 bases in between. This chain's CDR3 is CASSLGFRAGNEQFF. DNA for the CDR3: TGTGCCAGCAGCTTGGGTTTCCGAGCGGGCAATGAGCAGTTCTTC.

Within the sample, this clone is medium-sized. The chain carries TRBV5-1 and TRBJ1-2; possible D gene TRBD1, 6 bases. Trimming pared 4 bases from V and 2 bases from J, leaving 9 bases between. The CDR3 is 13 residues long. Germline V gene data show CDR1 as SGHRS and CDR2 as YFSETQ. CDR3 region: CASSLGTNYGYTF. CDR3 nucleotides: TGCGCCAGCAGCCTGGGGACAAACTATGGCTACACCTTC. The entire variable domain, with the rest obtained from reference TRBV5-1 and TRBJ1-2, is as follows: KAGVTQTPRYLIKTRGQQVTLSCSPISGHRSVSWYQQTPGQGLQFLFEYFSETQRNKGNFPGRFSGRQFSNSRSEMNVSTLELGDSALYLCASSLGTNYGYTFGSGTRLTVV.

The chain recombines TRBV2 with TRBJ1-2; the D is unclear. The CDR3 totals 15 residues. With 6 bases removed from V and 4 bases from J, the gap between germline ends came to 18 bases. In germline, CDR1 is SNHLY, CDR2 FYNNEI. The CDR3 coding sequence is TGTGCCAGCAGCGAAAAGAGGAGCTCTAGCTATGGCTACACCTTC. Translation gives CASSEKRSSSYGYTF.

The V and J genes are TRBV19 and TRBJ1-2; 8 bases line up with TRBD1. This CDR3 has 13 residues. CDR1 LNHDA and CDR2 SQIVND come from the germline V gene (reference sequence). Trimming cost V 6 bases and J 5 bases; bases outside gene matches: 5. CDR3 amino acids: CASREQGEYGYTF. DNA for the CDR3: TGTGCCAGTAGGGAACAGGGGGAGTATGGCTACACCTTC.

V and J are TRBV19 and TRBJ2-7; the D gene is possibly TRBD1 (5 bases). Germline CDR1 is LNHDA and CDR2 is SQIVND (reference sequence). The CDR3 is 15 residues long. With 2 bases removed from V and 8 bases from J, the gap between germline ends came to 19 bases. CDR3 loop: CASSITARAEEKQYF. In DNA, the CDR3 is TGTGCCAGTAGTATAACGGCCAGGGCAGAAGAAAAGCAGTACTTC.

V gene TRBV7-3 combines with J gene TRBJ2-5; maybe TRBD2 (6 bases). The CDR3 is 13 amino acids. The germline V gene encodes CDR1 SGHTA and CDR2 FQGTGA. V was trimmed by 3 bases and J by 5 bases, leaving 10 bases between them. Here the CDR3 reads CASSLGGGETQYF. For the CDR3, the DNA is TGTGCCAGCAGCTTGGGAGGAGGGGAGACCCAGTACTTC.